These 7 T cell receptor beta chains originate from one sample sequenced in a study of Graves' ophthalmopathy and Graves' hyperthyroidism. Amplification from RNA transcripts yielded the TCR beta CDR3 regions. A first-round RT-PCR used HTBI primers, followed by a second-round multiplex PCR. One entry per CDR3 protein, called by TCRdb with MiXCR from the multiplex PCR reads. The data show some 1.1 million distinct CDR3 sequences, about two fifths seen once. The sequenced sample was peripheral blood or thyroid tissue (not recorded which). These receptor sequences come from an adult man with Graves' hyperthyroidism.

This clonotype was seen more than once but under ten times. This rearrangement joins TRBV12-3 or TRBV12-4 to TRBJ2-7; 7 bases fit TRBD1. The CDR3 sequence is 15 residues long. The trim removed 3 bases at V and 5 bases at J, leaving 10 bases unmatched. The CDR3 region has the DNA TGTGCCAGCAGTTTTGATCCCCAGGGGGACCACGAGCAGTACTTC. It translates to CASSFDPQGDHEQYF.

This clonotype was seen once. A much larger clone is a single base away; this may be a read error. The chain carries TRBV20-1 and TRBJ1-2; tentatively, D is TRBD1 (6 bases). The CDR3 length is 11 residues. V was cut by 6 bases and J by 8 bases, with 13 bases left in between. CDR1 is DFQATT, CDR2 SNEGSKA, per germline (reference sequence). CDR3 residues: CSAEDSGGYTF. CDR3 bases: TGCAGTGCAGAGGACAGTGGGGGCTACACCTTC.

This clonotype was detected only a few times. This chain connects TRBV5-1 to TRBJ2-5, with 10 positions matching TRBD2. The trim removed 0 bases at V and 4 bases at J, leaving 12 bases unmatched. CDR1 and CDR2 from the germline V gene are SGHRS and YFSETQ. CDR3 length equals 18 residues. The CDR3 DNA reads TGCGCCAGCAGCTTGGGGACTAGCGGAGGCCTGGGGGTAGAGACCCAGTACTTC. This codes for CASSLGTSGGLGVETQYF.

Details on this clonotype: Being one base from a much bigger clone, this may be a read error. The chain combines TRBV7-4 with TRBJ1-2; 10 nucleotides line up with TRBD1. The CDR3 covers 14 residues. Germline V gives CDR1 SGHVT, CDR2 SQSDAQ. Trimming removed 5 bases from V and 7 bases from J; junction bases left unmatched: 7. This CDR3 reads CASSAGQGTRGYTF. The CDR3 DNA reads TGTGCCAGCAGCGCGGGACAGGGGACGCGTGGCTACACCTTC.

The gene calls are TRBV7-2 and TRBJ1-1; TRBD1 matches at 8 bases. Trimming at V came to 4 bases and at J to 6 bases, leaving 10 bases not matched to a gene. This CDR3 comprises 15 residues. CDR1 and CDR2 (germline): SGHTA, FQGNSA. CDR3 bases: TGTGCCAGCAGCTCCCAGTTCACAGGGGGACCTGAAGCTTTCTTT. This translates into CASSSQFTGGPEAFF.

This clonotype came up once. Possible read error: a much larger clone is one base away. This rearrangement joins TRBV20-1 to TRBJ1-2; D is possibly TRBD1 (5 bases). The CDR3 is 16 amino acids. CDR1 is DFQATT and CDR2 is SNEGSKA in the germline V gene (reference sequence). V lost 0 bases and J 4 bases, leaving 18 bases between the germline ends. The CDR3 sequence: CSARDPAEGSVYGYTF. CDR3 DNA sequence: TGCAGTGCTAGAGATCCCGCAGAGGGGAGTGTCTATGGCTACACCTTC.

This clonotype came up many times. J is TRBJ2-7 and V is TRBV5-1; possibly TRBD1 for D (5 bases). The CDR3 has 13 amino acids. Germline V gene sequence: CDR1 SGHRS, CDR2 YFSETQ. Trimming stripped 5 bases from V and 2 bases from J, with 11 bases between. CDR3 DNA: TGCGCCAGCAGGCGACAGACCACCTACGAGCAGTACTTC. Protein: CASRRQTTYEQYF.